This T cell receptor (beta chain) is drawn from a study of blood T cells in healthy people across ages. The authors isolated at least 7 million PBMCs per sample. Alongside a J-beta primer mix, a sample-barcoded 5' primer served in a second PCR lasting roughly 7 to 12 cycles. TCRdb reanalysed the 5' RACE reads using MiXCR and keeps one entry per CDR3 protein. The sample has some 900,000 distinct CDR3 sequences, roughly 48% seen once. Per the germline V gene, CDR1 is SGHNT and CDR2 is YENEEA. The CDR3 sequence is 15 residues long. The chain carries TRBV11-3 and TRBJ2-4; 8 nucleotides line up with TRBD1. The J call may be wrong; the DNA end is better matched by TRBJ2-7. Sequenced sample: blood. This receptor was identified in a man aged 25 to 45 in good health. CDR3 bases: TGTGCCACCCAAATGACCGCGGACAGGGCCCACGAGCAGTACTTC. It yields the protein CATQMTADRAHEQYF.